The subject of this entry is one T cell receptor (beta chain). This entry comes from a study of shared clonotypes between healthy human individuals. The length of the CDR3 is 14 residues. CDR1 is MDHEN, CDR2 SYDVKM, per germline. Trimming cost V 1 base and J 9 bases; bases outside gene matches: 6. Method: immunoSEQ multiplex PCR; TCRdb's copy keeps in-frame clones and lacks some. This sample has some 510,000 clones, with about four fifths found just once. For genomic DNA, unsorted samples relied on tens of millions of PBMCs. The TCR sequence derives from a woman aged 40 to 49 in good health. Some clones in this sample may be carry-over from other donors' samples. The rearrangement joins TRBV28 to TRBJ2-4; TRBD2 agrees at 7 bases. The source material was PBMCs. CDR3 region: CASSLYQGGGIQYF. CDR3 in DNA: TGTGCCAGCAGTTTATACCAGGGCGGGGGCATTCAGTACTTC.